What follows is one T cell receptor (beta chain) and its context. These data come from a study of cytomegalovirus exposure and HLA in healthy donors. Primers included in the PCR were 60 Vbeta and 13 Jbeta primers. The data were produced by immunoSEQ multiplex PCR, yet TCRdb's version contains in-frame clones alone and is incomplete. The sample contains around 130,000 clones, around three quarters of which appear only once. The sequence came from a man aged 35-49 years in good health and CMV-seronegative. What was sequenced was PBMCs.

The CDR3 region is CASSSLGGLTDTQYF. CDR3 nucleotides: TGTGCCAGCAGCTCGTTGGGGGGTTTAACAGATACGCAGTATTTT. The J gene is TRBJ2-3, the V gene TRBV5-4, with D possibly being TRBD2 (6 bases). This CDR3 has 15 amino acids. Per germline, CDR1 SGHNT and CDR2 YYREEE (reference sequence). The V and J ends lost 3 bases and 3 bases respectively, with 14 bases between them.